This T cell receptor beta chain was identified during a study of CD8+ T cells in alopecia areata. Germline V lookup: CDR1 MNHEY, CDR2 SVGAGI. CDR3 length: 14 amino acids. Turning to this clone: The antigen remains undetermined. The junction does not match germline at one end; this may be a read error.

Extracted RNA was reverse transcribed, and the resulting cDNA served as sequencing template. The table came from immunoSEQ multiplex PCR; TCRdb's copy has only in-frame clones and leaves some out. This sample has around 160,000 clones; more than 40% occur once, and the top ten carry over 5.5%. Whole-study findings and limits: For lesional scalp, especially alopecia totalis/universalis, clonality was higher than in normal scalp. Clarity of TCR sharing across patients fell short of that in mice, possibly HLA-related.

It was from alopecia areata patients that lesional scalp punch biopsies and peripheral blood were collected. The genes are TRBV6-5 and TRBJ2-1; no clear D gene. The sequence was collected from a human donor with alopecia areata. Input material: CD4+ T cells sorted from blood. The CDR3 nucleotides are TGTGCCAGCAGTAACTCCCAAGCCCACAATGAGCAGTTCTTC. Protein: CASSNSQAHNEQFF.